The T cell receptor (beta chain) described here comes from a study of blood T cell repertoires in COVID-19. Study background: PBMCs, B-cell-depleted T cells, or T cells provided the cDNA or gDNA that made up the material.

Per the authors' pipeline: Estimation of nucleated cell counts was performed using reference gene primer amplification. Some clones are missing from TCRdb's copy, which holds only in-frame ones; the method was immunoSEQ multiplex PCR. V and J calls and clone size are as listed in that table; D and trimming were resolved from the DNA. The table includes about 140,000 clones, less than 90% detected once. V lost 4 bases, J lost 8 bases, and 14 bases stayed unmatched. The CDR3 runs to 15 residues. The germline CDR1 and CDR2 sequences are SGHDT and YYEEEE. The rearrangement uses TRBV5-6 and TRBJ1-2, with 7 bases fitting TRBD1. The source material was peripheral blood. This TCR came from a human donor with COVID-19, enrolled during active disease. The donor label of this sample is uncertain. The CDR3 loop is CASSRWTGGLGGYTF. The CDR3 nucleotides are TGTGCCAGCAGCCGCTGGACAGGAGGACTGGGGGGCTACACCTTC.